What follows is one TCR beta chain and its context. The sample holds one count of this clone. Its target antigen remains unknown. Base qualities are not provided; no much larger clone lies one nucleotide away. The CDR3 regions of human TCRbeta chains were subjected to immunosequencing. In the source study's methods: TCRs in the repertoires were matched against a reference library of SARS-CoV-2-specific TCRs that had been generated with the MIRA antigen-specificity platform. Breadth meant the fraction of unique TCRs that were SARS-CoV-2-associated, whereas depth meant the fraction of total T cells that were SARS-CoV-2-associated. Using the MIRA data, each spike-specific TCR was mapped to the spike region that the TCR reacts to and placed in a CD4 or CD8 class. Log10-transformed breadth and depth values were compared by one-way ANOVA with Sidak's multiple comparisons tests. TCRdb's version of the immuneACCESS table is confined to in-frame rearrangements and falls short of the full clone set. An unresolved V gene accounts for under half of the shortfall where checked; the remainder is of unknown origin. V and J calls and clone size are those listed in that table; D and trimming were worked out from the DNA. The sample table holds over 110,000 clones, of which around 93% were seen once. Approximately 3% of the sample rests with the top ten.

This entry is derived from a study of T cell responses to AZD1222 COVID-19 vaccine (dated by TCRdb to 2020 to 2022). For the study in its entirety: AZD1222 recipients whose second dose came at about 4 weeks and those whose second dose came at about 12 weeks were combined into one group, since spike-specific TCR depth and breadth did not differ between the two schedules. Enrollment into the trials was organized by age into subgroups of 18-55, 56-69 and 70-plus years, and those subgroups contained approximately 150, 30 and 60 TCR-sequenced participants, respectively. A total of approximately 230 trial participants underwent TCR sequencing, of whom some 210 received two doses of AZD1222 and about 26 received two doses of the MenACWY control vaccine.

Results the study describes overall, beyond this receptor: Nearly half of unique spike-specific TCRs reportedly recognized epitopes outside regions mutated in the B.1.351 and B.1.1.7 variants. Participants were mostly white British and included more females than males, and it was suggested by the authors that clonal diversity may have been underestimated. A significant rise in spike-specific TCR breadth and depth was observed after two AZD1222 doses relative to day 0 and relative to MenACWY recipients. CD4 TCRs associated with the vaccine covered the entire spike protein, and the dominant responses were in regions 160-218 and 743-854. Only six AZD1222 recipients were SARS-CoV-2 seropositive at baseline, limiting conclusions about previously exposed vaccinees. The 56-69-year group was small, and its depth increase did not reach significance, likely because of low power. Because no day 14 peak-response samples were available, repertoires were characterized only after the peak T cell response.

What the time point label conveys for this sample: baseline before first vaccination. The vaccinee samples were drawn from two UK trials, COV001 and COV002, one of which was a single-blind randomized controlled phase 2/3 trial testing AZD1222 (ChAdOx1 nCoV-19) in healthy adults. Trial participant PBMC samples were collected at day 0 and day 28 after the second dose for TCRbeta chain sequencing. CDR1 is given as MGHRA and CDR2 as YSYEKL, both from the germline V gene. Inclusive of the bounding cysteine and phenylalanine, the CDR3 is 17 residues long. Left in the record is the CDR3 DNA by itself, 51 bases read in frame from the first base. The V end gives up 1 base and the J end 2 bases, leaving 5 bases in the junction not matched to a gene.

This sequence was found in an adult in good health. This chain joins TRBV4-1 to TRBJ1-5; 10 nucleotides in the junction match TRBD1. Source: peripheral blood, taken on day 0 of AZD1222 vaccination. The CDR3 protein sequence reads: CASSQAPGQGGNQPQHF. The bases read TGCGCCAGCAGCCAAGCCCCTGGACAGGGGGGCAATCAGCCCCAGCATTTT.